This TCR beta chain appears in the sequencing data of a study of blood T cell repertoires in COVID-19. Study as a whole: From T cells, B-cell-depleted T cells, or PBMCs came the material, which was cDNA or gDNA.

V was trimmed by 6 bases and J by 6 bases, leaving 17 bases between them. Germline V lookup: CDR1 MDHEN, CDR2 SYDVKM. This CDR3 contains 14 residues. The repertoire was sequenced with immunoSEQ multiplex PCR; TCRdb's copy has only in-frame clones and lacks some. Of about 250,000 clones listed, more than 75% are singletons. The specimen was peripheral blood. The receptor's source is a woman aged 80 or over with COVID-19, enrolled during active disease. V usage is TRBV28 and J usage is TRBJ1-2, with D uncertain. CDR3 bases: TGTGCCAGCAGCTCCTCGGGAATCCGAGATGGCTACACCTTC. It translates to CASSSSGIRDGYTF.